A selection of T cell receptor beta chains follows, all from one sample in a study of T cells in Graves' hyperthyroidism and ophthalmopathy. One entry per CDR3 protein, called by TCRdb with MiXCR from the multiplex PCR reads. In the table there are about 360,000 distinct CDR3 sequences, 20% to 30% of which are singletons. The sequencing sample was made of blood. These receptors all come from a man aged 50 to 59 with Graves' hyperthyroidism. CDR3s include the opening cysteine and the closing phenylalanine or tryptophan. Fields, in order: D gene, clone size, J gene, V gene, CDR3 DNA, CDR3 protein. The D gene is left open where the match is weak. Not all rows give a size; the values are once, few, many and, for expanded clones, a class.

d_gene: TRBD2
abundance: NA
j_gene: TRBJ2-7
v_gene: TRBV6-1
CDR3nt: TGTGCCAGCAGTTGGACTAGCCCCAACGAGCAGTACTTC
CDR3aa: CASSWTSPNEQYF

d_gene: TRBD1
abundance: NA
j_gene: TRBJ2-7
v_gene: TRBV20-1
CDR3nt: TGCAGTGCTAGAGCCGGGACAGGGTACTCCTACGAGCAGTACTTC
CDR3aa: CSARAGTGYSYEQYF

d_gene: TRBD1
abundance: few
j_gene: TRBJ2-1
v_gene: TRBV15
CDR3nt: TGTGCCACCAGCAGATGGGACAGGGGTTCCAATGAGCAGTTCTTC
CDR3aa: CATSRWDRGSNEQFF

d_gene: NA
abundance: NA
j_gene: TRBJ2-3
v_gene: TRBV7-8
CDR3nt: TGTGCCAGCAGCTTAGAGACTAGAAAGGGGGATACGCAGTATTTT
CDR3aa: CASSLETRKGDTQYF

d_gene: TRBD2
abundance: NA
j_gene: TRBJ2-7
v_gene: TRBV20-1
CDR3nt: TGCAGTGCTAGAGGGAATACTAGCGGGAGGGCCTACGAGCAGTACTTC
CDR3aa: CSARGNTSGRAYEQYF

d_gene: NA
abundance: few
j_gene: TRBJ2-7
v_gene: TRBV29-1
CDR3nt: TGCAGCGTAATAGTCTTGGGTTACGAGCAGTACTTC
CDR3aa: CSVIVLGYEQYF

d_gene: NA
abundance: NA
j_gene: TRBJ2-7
v_gene: TRBV12-3/TRBV12-4
CDR3nt: TGTGCCAGCAGTTTTGAGGGGTGGCAGTACTTC
CDR3aa: CASSFEGWQYF

d_gene: NA
abundance: NA
j_gene: TRBJ1-1
v_gene: TRBV20-1
CDR3nt: TGCAGTGCTAGAGTTCCGAGGGACACTGAAGCTTTCTTT
CDR3aa: CSARVPRDTEAFF

d_gene: NA
abundance: NA
j_gene: TRBJ2-5
v_gene: TRBV18
CDR3nt: TGTGCCAGCTCGCGTTACGGGACACACCAAGAGACCCAGTACTTC
CDR3aa: CASSRYGTHQETQYF

d_gene: NA
abundance: few
j_gene: TRBJ2-1
v_gene: TRBV27
CDR3nt: TGTGCCAGCAGCCCCCTTACGCGATACAATGAGCAGTTCTTC
CDR3aa: CASSPLTRYNEQFF

d_gene: NA
abundance: NA
j_gene: TRBJ2-1
v_gene: TRBV5-1
CDR3nt: TGCGCCAGCACCATGAAGTATGATGAGCAGTTCTTC
CDR3aa: CASTMKYDEQFF

d_gene: NA
abundance: many
j_gene: TRBJ2-4
v_gene: TRBV11-2
CDR3nt: TGTGCCAGCAGTCGGGGACCGGGGGACATTCAGTACTTC
CDR3aa: CASSRGPGDIQYF

d_gene: TRBD1
abundance: few
j_gene: TRBJ1-4
v_gene: TRBV6-5
CDR3nt: TGTGCCAGCAGTTACCGACCGGCTGTAGGGACAGCTGAAAAACTGTTTTTT
CDR3aa: CASSYRPAVGTAEKLFF

d_gene: NA
abundance: NA
j_gene: TRBJ2-1
v_gene: TRBV29-1
CDR3nt: TGCAGCTTCGGGGGCGGGAGCTCCTACAATGAGCAGTTCTTC
CDR3aa: CSFGGGSSYNEQFF

d_gene: NA
abundance: few
j_gene: TRBJ2-1
v_gene: TRBV5-1
CDR3nt: TGCGCCAGCAGCTTGGGGTATGGCAGTGGGGGGTCTAGCAATGAGCAGTTCTTC
CDR3aa: CASSLGYGSGGSSNEQFF

d_gene: TRBD1
abundance: few
j_gene: TRBJ1-2
v_gene: TRBV18
CDR3nt: TGTGCCAGCTCACCCGACAGGGCTAAGGGAGGCTACACCTTC
CDR3aa: CASSPDRAKGGYTF

d_gene: NA
abundance: NA
j_gene: TRBJ1-5
v_gene: TRBV15
CDR3nt: TGTGCCACCAGCAGATCGTTGACAGTGGGCAATCAGCCCCAGCATTTT
CDR3aa: CATSRSLTVGNQPQHF

d_gene: TRBD2
abundance: many
j_gene: TRBJ2-3
v_gene: TRBV27
CDR3nt: TGTGCCAGCAGTGTATATAGCGGGACTGAAGATACGCAGTATTTT
CDR3aa: CASSVYSGTEDTQYF

d_gene: NA
abundance: NA
j_gene: TRBJ2-5
v_gene: TRBV28
CDR3nt: TGTGCCAGCAGTTTATCATGGCAGCTCCAAGAGACCCAGTACTTC
CDR3aa: CASSLSWQLQETQYF

d_gene: NA
abundance: few
j_gene: TRBJ2-7
v_gene: TRBV7-3
CDR3nt: TGTGCCAGTAGTACCCTACAGGTAGGGCCCGGGGACGAGCAGTACTTC
CDR3aa: CASSTLQVGPGDEQYF

d_gene: NA
abundance: few
j_gene: TRBJ2-5
v_gene: TRBV7-8
CDR3nt: TGTGCCAGCAGCGCGGGACAGCAAGAGACCCAGTACTTC
CDR3aa: CASSAGQQETQYF

d_gene: NA
abundance: many
j_gene: TRBJ2-1
v_gene: TRBV3-1
CDR3nt: TGTGCCAGCAGCCATGGACGCGCGAGCTCCTACAATGAGCAGTTCTTC
CDR3aa: CASSHGRASSYNEQFF

d_gene: NA
abundance: many
j_gene: TRBJ1-1
v_gene: TRBV12-3/TRBV12-4
CDR3nt: TGTGCCAGCAGTTTGCGACTTAGTAGCCGGCAGGTGAAGACTGAAGCTTTCTTT
CDR3aa: CASSLRLSSRQVKTEAFF

d_gene: NA
abundance: many
j_gene: TRBJ2-1
v_gene: TRBV7-8
CDR3nt: TGTGCCAGCAGCCCTAGTAGGCGGGATAATGAGCAGTTCTTC
CDR3aa: CASSPSRRDNEQFF

d_gene: NA
abundance: few
j_gene: TRBJ2-1
v_gene: TRBV11-2
CDR3nt: TGTGCCAGCAGCGGAATAATTGGCAATGAGCAGTTCTTC
CDR3aa: CASSGIIGNEQFF

d_gene: NA
abundance: NA
j_gene: TRBJ2-7
v_gene: TRBV13
CDR3nt: TGTGCCAGCAGCCAACAGGGTTCGGGGGAGCAGTACTTC
CDR3aa: CASSQQGSGEQYF

d_gene: TRBD1
abundance: NA
j_gene: TRBJ1-2
v_gene: TRBV28
CDR3nt: TGTGCCAGCAGTCCCCTCGGACAGGGGGCTCCCCGGGGCTATGGCTACACCTTC
CDR3aa: CASSPLGQGAPRGYGYTF

d_gene: TRBD2
abundance: many
j_gene: TRBJ2-3
v_gene: TRBV12-3/TRBV12-4
CDR3nt: TGTGCCAGCAGTTTTTTGGGACCAGCGGGAGCTCGGACGCAGTATTTT
CDR3aa: CASSFLGPAGARTQYF

d_gene: NA
abundance: once
j_gene: TRBJ2-3
v_gene: TRBV5-1
CDR3nt: TGCGCCAGCAGCTACCGGACTCAGTCTAGCACAGATACGCAGTATTTT
CDR3aa: CASSYRTQSSTDTQYF

d_gene: TRBD2
abundance: many
j_gene: TRBJ2-7
v_gene: TRBV28
CDR3nt: TGTGCCAGCAGTGGACTAGCGGGGACCAGCTCCTACGAGCAGTACTTC
CDR3aa: CASSGLAGTSSYEQYF

d_gene: NA
abundance: NA
j_gene: TRBJ1-5
v_gene: TRBV10-3
CDR3nt: TGTGCCATCAGTGGTGGGGTTATTAGTAGCAATCAGCCCCAGCATTTT
CDR3aa: CAISGGVISSNQPQHF

d_gene: NA
abundance: NA
j_gene: TRBJ2-1
v_gene: TRBV27
CDR3nt: TGTGCCAGCAGTTTACTAAGCGGCCGCTCCTACAATGAGCAGTTCTTC
CDR3aa: CASSLLSGRSYNEQFF

d_gene: TRBD1
abundance: NA
j_gene: TRBJ2-2
v_gene: TRBV6-1
CDR3nt: TGTGCCAGCTTAGGACAGGGAGCGAACACCGGGGAGCTGTTTTTT
CDR3aa: CASLGQGANTGELFF

d_gene: NA
abundance: NA
j_gene: TRBJ1-3
v_gene: TRBV6-2/TRBV6-3
CDR3nt: TGTGCCAGCAGTTACGGTTCTTCTGGAAACACCATATATTTT
CDR3aa: CASSYGSSGNTIYF

d_gene: TRBD1
abundance: NA
j_gene: TRBJ2-3
v_gene: TRBV20-1
CDR3nt: TGCAGTGCCACAGGGGCTCCCACAGATACGCAGTATTTT
CDR3aa: CSATGAPTDTQYF

d_gene: NA
abundance: few
j_gene: TRBJ2-1
v_gene: TRBV19
CDR3nt: TGTGCCAGTAGTATAGGAACCGTGCGCAATGAGCAGTTCTTC
CDR3aa: CASSIGTVRNEQFF

d_gene: TRBD2
abundance: few
j_gene: TRBJ2-1
v_gene: TRBV20-1
CDR3nt: TGCAGTGTTATCCTTGGGGGGAGGGTTCATGAGCAGTTCTTC
CDR3aa: CSVILGGRVHEQFF

d_gene: TRBD2
abundance: NA
j_gene: TRBJ2-1
v_gene: TRBV11-1
CDR3nt: TGTGCCAGCCAACCGGGACTAGCGGGAGAAGAGCAGTTCTTC
CDR3aa: CASQPGLAGEEQFF

d_gene: TRBD2
abundance: NA
j_gene: TRBJ2-3
v_gene: TRBV11-1
CDR3nt: TGTGCCAGCAGGAGGGACTATAACACAGGTACGCAGTATTTT
CDR3aa: CASRRDYNTGTQYF

d_gene: NA
abundance: few
j_gene: TRBJ1-2
v_gene: TRBV20-1
CDR3nt: TGCAGTGCTAGAGTCCCGACCAGCTATGGCTACACCTTC
CDR3aa: CSARVPTSYGYTF

d_gene: NA
abundance: NA
j_gene: TRBJ2-7
v_gene: TRBV4-1
CDR3nt: TGCGCCAGCAGCCAAGGGGGGTTGAGCTCCTACGAGCAGTACTTC
CDR3aa: CASSQGGLSSYEQYF

d_gene: TRBD1
abundance: NA
j_gene: TRBJ1-5
v_gene: TRBV2
CDR3nt: TGTGCCAGCATCAGGGACAGGGGGAATAGCAATCAGCCCCAGCATTTT
CDR3aa: CASIRDRGNSNQPQHF

d_gene: NA
abundance: few
j_gene: TRBJ1-1
v_gene: TRBV10-1
CDR3nt: TGCGCCAGCAGTGATGGACACTTGAACACTGAAGCTTTCTTT
CDR3aa: CASSDGHLNTEAFF

d_gene: NA
abundance: NA
j_gene: TRBJ2-2
v_gene: TRBV6-1
CDR3nt: TGTGCCAGCAGTGACTACGGGATTAACACCGGGGAGCTGTTTTTT
CDR3aa: CASSDYGINTGELFF

d_gene: NA
abundance: few
j_gene: TRBJ2-6
v_gene: TRBV24-1
CDR3nt: TGTGCCACCAGTGATTCCAACTCTGGGGCCAACGTCCTGACTTTC
CDR3aa: CATSDSNSGANVLTF

d_gene: NA
abundance: few
j_gene: TRBJ2-1
v_gene: TRBV30
CDR3nt: TGTGCCTGGAGTTCCGGGACCAACTACAATGAGCAGTTCTTC
CDR3aa: CAWSSGTNYNEQFF

d_gene: TRBD1
abundance: once
j_gene: TRBJ2-1
v_gene: TRBV6-1
CDR3nt: TGTGCCAGCAGAGGACACAGGGGCCTACCCTACAATGAGCAGTTCTTC
CDR3aa: CASRGHRGLPYNEQFF

d_gene: NA
abundance: NA
j_gene: TRBJ1-1
v_gene: TRBV12-3/TRBV12-4
CDR3nt: TGTGCCAGCAGTTCGGGGGCATACACTGAAGCTTTCTTT
CDR3aa: CASSSGAYTEAFF

d_gene: NA
abundance: few
j_gene: TRBJ2-1
v_gene: TRBV20-1
CDR3nt: TGCAGTGCGCAAGGGTACAATGAGCAGTTCTTC
CDR3aa: CSAQGYNEQFF

d_gene: NA
abundance: few
j_gene: TRBJ2-4
v_gene: TRBV29-1
CDR3nt: TGCAGCGTTCTCGGGGCCGCAGCCAAAAACATTCAGTACTTC
CDR3aa: CSVLGAAAKNIQYF

d_gene: TRBD2
abundance: few
j_gene: TRBJ2-5
v_gene: TRBV29-1
CDR3nt: TGCAGCGTTGAAACGGTTAGCGGGAGAGGGGGAAAGACCCAGTACTTC
CDR3aa: CSVETVSGRGGKTQYF

d_gene: NA
abundance: NA
j_gene: TRBJ2-2
v_gene: TRBV11-3
CDR3nt: TGTGCCAGCATCCCATCAGATACGAACACCGGGGAGCTGTTTTTT
CDR3aa: CASIPSDTNTGELFF

d_gene: TRBD2
abundance: NA
j_gene: TRBJ2-4
v_gene: TRBV27
CDR3nt: TGTGCCAGCAGCGAGGGACTAGCGGGAGGTCGGGACATTCAGTACTTC
CDR3aa: CASSEGLAGGRDIQYF

d_gene: NA
abundance: few
j_gene: TRBJ2-3
v_gene: TRBV20-1
CDR3nt: TGCAGTGCTAGAGATTTGTTGACGGATACGCAGTATTTT
CDR3aa: CSARDLLTDTQYF

d_gene: NA
abundance: NA
j_gene: TRBJ1-1
v_gene: TRBV10-3
CDR3nt: TGTGCCATCACGGACAGATCGTCGAAGACTGAAGCTTTCTTT
CDR3aa: CAITDRSSKTEAFF

d_gene: NA
abundance: few
j_gene: TRBJ1-2
v_gene: TRBV6-1
CDR3nt: TGTGCCAGCAGTGATGGGACTTTGGGACGCGTCTACACCTTC
CDR3aa: CASSDGTLGRVYTF

d_gene: TRBD1
abundance: few
j_gene: TRBJ2-5
v_gene: TRBV9
CDR3nt: TGTGCCAGCAGCCTTACAGGGGGCTGGGGCGAAGAGACCCAGTACTTC
CDR3aa: CASSLTGGWGEETQYF